The T cell receptor beta chain under discussion was sequenced for a study of shared clonotypes between healthy human individuals. Study-wide context: The donor group consisted of two women and three men, aged 18 to 49. CD8 memory received one plate per donor, CD8 naive two, CD4 memory three and CD4 naive three.

Profiled with immunoSEQ multiplex PCR; TCRdb holds only in-frame clones, not every one. Of about 1.5 million clones in the sample, nearly 99% were seen once. With 4 bases removed from V and 2 bases from J, the gap between germline ends came to 15 bases. The CDR3 has 16 residues. Germline lookup yields CDR1 MNHNS and CDR2 SASEGT. The receptor's source is a man aged 25 to 40 in good health. Sequencing was performed on naive CD4+ T cells sorted from blood. Documented subset: CD45RA+ positively selected. The rearrangement links TRBV6-1 to TRBJ1-5; D is unresolved. The chain's CDR3 is CASSVRPGRGNQPQHF. In DNA form, the CDR3 reads TGTGCCAGCAGTGTCAGGCCAGGCCGCGGCAATCAGCCCCAGCATTTT.